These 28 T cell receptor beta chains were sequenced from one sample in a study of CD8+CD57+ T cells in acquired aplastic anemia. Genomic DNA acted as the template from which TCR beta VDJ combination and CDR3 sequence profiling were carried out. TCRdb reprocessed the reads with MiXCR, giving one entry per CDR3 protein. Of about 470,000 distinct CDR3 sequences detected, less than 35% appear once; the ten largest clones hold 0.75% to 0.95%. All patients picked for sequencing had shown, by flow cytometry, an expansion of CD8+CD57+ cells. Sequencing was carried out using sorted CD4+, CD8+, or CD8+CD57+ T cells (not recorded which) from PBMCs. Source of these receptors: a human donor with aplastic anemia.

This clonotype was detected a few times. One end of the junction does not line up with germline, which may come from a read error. CDR3 coding DNA: TGCGCCAGCAGCCAAGCAGCGGCCTATGAGACCCAGTACTTC. Translated: CASSQAAAYETQYF. J is TRBJ2-5 and V is TRBV7-8; tentatively, D is TRBD2 (5 bases). The V gene's germline CDR1 is SGHVS and CDR2 FQNEAQ. The CDR3 spans 14 residues.

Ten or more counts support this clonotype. The CDR3 loop reads CASSFWVADTQYF. The CDR3 DNA reads TGTGCCAGCAGCTTCTGGGTAGCAGATACGCAGTATTTT. V gene TRBV7-3 combines with J gene TRBJ2-3; no clear D. Between the trimmed V and J ends, which lost 3 bases and 4 bases, there was a span of 8 bases. CDR1 is SGHTA and CDR2 is FQGTGA in the germline V gene. This CDR3 comprises 13 residues.

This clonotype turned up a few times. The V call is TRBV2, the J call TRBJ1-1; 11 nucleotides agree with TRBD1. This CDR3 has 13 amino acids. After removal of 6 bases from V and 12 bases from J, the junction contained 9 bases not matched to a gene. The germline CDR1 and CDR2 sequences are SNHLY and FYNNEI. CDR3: CASRAGTGGTSFF. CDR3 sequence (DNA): TGTGCCAGCAGGGCCGGGACAGGGGGAACCTCTTTCTTT.

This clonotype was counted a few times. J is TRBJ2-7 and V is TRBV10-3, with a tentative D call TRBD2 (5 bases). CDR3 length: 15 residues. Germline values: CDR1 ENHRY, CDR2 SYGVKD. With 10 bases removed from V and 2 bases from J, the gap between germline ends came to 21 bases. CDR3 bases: TGTGCCAGCACCCCGAGCCCAGCGGAGACCTACGAGCAGTACTTC. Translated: CASTPSPAETYEQYF.

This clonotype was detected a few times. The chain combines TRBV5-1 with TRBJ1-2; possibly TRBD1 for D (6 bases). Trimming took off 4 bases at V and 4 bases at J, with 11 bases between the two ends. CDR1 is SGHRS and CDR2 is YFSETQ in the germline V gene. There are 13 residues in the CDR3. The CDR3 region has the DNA TGCGCCAGCAGCCCTGGGACAACCTATGGCTACACCTTC. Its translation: CASSPGTTYGYTF.

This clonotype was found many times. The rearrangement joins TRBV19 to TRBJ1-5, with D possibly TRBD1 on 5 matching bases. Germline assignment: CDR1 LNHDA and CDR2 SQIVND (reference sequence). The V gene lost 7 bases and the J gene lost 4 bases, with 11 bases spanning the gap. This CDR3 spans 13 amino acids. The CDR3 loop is CASNRFANQPQHF. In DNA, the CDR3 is TGTGCCAGTAACAGGTTTGCGAATCAGCCCCAGCATTTT.

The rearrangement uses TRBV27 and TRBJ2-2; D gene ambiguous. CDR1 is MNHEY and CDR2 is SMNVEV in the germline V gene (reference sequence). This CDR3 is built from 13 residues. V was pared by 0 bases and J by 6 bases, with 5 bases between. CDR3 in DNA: TGTGCCAGCAGTTTATCGATAGCCGGGGAGCTGTTTTTT. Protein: CASSLSIAGELFF.

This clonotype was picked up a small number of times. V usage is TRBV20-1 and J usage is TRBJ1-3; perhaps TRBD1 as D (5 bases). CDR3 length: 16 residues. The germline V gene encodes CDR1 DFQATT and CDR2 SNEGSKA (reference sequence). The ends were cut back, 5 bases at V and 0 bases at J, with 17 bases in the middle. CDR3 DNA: TGCAGTGCTCTTAATTTGGGACTTCTCTCTGGAAACACCATATATTTT. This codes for CSALNLGLLSGNTIYF.

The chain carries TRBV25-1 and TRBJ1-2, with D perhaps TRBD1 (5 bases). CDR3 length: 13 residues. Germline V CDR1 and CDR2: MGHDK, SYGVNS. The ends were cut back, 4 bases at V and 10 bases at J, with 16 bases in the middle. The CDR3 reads CASSATGTSDYTF. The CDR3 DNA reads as TGTGCCAGCAGTGCGACCGGGACTAGCGACTACACCTTC.

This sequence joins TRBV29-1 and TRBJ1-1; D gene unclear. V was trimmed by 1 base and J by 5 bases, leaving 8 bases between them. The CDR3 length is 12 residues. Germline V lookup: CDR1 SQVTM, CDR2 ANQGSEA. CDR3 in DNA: TGCAGCGTTGAAGTCTTGCTGACTGAAGCTTTCTTT. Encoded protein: CSVEVLLTEAFF.

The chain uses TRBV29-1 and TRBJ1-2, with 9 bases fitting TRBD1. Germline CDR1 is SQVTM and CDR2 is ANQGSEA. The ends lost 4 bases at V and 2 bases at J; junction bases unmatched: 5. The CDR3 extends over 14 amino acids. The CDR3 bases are TGCAGCGTTGTGTTGGGACAGGGAAACTATGGCTACACCTTC. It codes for CSVVLGQGNYGYTF.

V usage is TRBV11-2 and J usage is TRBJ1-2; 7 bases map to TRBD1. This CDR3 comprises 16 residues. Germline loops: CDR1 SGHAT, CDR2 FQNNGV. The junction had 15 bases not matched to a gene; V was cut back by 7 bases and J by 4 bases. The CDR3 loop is CASNKVGQMVSYGYTF. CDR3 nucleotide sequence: TGTGCCAGCAACAAGGTGGGACAGATGGTCAGCTATGGCTACACCTTC.

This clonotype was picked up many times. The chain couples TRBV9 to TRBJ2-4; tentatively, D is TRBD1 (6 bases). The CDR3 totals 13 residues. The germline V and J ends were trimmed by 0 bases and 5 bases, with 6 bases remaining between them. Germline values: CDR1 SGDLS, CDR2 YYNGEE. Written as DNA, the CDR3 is TGTGCCAGCAGCGTAGGGGGGCAAAACATTCAGTACTTC. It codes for CASSVGGQNIQYF.

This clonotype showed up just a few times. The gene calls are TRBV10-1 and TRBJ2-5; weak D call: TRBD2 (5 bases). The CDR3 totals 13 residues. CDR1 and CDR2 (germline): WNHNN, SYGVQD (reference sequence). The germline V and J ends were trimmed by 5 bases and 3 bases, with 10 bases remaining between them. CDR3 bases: TGCGCCAGCAGTTATTCGGAGGAAGAGACCCAGTACTTC. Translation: CASSYSEEETQYF.

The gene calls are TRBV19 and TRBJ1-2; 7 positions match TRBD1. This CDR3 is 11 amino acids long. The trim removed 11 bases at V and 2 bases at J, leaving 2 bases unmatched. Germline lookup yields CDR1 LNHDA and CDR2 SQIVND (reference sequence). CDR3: CAWDRNYGYTF. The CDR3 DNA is TGTGCCTGGGACAGAAACTATGGCTACACCTTC.

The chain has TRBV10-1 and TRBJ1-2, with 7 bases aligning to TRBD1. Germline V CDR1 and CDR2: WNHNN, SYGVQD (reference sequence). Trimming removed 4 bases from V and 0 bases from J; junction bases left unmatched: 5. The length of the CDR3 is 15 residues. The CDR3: CASSGTGVTNYGYTF. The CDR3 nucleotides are TGCGCCAGCAGTGGCACAGGGGTAACTAACTATGGCTACACCTTC.

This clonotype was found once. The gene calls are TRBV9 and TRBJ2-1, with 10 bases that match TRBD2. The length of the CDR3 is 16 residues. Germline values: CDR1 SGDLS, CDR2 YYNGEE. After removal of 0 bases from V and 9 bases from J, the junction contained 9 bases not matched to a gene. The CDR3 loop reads CASSVDLAGVLLEQFF. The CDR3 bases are TGTGCCAGCAGCGTAGATCTAGCGGGAGTCCTTCTTGAGCAGTTCTTC.

This CDR3 is CAWHEQGHDYGYTF. DNA for the CDR3: TGTGCCTGGCATGAGCAGGGCCACGACTATGGCTACACCTTC. J is TRBJ1-2 and V is TRBV30, with a tentative D call TRBD1 (5 bases). The CDR3 consists of 14 residues. The V end lost 5 bases, the J end lost 3 bases, and 16 bases lay between the germline ends. Germline CDR1 GTSNPN, CDR2 SVGIG (reference sequence).

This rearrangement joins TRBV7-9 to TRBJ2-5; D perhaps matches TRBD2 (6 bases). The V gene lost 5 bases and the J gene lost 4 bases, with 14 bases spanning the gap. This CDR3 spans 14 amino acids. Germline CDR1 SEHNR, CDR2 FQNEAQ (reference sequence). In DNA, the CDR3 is TGTGCCAGCAGCGTTGGCCCTAGCGCAGAGACCCAGTACTTC. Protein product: CASSVGPSAETQYF.

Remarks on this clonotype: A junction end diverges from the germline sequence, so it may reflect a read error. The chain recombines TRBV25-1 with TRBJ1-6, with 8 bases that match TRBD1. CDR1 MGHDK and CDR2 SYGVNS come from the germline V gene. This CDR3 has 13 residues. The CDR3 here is CPRLGQGNSPLHF. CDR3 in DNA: TGTCCCAGACTAGGACAGGGCAATTCACCCCTCCACTTT.

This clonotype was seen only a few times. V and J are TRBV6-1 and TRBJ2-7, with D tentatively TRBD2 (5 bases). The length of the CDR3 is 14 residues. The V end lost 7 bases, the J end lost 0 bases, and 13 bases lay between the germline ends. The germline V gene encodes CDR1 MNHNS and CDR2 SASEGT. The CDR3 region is CASTRGGLSYEQYF. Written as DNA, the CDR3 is TGTGCCAGCACGCGAGGCGGGCTCTCCTACGAGCAGTACTTC.

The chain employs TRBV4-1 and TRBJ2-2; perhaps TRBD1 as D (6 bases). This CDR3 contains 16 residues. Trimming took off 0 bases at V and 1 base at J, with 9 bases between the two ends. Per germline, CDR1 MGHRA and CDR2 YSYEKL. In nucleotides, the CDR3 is TGCGCCAGCAGCCAAGATCAGGGGAAGAACACCGGGGAGCTGTTTTTT. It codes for CASSQDQGKNTGELFF.

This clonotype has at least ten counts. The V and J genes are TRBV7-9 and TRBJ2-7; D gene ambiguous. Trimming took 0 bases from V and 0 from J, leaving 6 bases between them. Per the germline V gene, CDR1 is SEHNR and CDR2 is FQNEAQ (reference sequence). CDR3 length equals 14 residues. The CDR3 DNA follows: TGTGCCAGCAGCTTAGCGTTCAGCTCCTACGAGCAGTACTTC. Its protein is CASSLAFSSYEQYF.

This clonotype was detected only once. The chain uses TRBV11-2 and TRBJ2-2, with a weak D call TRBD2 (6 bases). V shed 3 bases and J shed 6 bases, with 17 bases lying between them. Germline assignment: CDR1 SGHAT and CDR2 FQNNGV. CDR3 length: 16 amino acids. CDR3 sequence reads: CASSLVGGERAGELFF. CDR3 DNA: TGTGCCAGCAGCTTGGTTGGAGGGGAAAGGGCCGGGGAGCTGTTTTTT.

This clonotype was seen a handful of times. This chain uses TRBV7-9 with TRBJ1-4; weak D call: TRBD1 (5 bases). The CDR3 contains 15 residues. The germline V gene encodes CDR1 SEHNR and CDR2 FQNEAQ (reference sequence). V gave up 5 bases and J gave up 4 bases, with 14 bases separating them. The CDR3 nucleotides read TGTGCCAGCAGCGTAGGGGATTTGGGTAATGAAAAACTGTTTTTT. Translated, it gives CASSVGDLGNEKLFF. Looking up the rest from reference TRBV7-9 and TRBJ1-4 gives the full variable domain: DTGVSQNPRHKITKRGQNVTFRCDPISEHNRLYWYRQTLGQGPEFLTYFQNEAQLEKSRLLSDRFSAERPKGSFSTLEIQRTEQGDSAMYLCASSVGDLGNEKLFFGSGTQLSVL.

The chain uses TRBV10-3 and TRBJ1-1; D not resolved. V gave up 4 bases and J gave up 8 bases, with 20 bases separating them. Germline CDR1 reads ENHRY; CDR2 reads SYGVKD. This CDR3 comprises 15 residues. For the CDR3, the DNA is TGTGCCATCAGTGGGACTAGCGAGGTTGTCGCGGAAGCTTTCTTT. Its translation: CAISGTSEVVAEAFF.

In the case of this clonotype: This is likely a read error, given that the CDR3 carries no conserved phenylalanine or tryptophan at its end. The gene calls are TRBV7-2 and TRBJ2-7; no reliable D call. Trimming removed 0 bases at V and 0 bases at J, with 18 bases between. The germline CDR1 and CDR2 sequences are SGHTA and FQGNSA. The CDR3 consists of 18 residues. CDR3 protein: CASSLAVDGRWVSYEQYL. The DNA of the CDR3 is TGTGCCAGCAGCTTAGCAGTAGACGGCAGGTGGGTCTCCTACGAGCAGTACCTC.

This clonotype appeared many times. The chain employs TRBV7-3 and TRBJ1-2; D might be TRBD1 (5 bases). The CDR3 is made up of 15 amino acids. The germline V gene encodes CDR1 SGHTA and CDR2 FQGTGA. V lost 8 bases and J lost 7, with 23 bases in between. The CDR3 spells CASGGGGSPRGGYTF. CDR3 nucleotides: TGTGCCAGCGGGGGAGGAGGGTCCCCAAGGGGTGGCTACACCTTC.